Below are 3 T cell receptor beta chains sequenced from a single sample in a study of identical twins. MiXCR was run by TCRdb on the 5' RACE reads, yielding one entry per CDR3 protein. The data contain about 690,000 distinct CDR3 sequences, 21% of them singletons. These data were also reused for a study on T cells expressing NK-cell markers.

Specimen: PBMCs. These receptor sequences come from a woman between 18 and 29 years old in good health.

This CDR3 reads CSGVEGITGELFF. The CDR3, as DNA: TGCAGTGGGGTGGAGGGAATCACCGGGGAGCTGTTTTTT. This chain links TRBV20-1 with TRBJ2-2, with D tentatively TRBD2 (6 bases). Germline assignment: CDR1 DFQATT and CDR2 SNEGSKA (reference sequence). The CDR3 is 13 residues long. The germline V and J ends were trimmed by 7 bases and 4 bases, with 13 bases remaining between them.

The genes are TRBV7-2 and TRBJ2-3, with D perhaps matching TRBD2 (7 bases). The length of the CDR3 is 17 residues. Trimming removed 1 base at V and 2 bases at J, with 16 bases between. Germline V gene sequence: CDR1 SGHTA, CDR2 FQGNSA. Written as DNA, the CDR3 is TGTGCCAGCAGCTTAGTAGGAGGGGGAGGGCCCACAGATACGCAGTATTTT. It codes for CASSLVGGGGPTDTQYF. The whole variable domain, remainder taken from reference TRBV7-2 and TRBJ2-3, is GAGVSQSPSNKVTEKGKDVELRCDPISGHTALYWYRQSLGQGLEFLIYFQGNSAPDKSGLPSDRFSAERTGGSVSTLTIQRTQQEDSAVYLCASSLVGGGGPTDTQYFGPGTRLTVL.

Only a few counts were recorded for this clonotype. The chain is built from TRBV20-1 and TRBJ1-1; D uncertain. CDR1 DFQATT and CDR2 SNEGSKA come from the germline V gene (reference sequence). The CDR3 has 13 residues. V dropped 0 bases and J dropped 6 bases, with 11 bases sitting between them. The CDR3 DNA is TGCAGTGCTAGAGATCCTCGGGAGTCTGAAGCTTTCTTT. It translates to CSARDPRESEAFF.